The source of this T cell receptor (beta chain) is a study of cytomegalovirus exposure and HLA in healthy donors. The study's findings and limits: It was reported that the classifier diagnosed cytomegalovirus status with high specificity and sensitivity in both the original and validation cohorts. One later analysis reportedly identified an Asian-associated ancestry cluster that showed fewer N-insertions than the approximately 710-donor mean.

The V gene end was trimmed by 2 bases and the J gene end by 4 bases; junction bases not matched to a gene: 10. This CDR3 spans 16 amino acids. Germline CDR1 reads ENHRY; CDR2 reads SYGVKD. PCR involved 60 Vbeta and 13 Jbeta primers. TCRdb's table, derived via immunoSEQ multiplex PCR, lists solely in-frame clones and lacks some. The sample includes about 200,000 clones, roughly three quarters of them seen just once. Comment on this clone: As yet, its antigen is unknown.

The rearrangement links TRBV10-3 to TRBJ1-2, with 7 positions matching TRBD1. This receptor was identified in a woman between 45 and 60 years old in good health and CMV-seronegative. The sequenced sample was PBMCs. The CDR3 spells CAISETESGTVYGYTF. As DNA, the CDR3 is TGTGCCATCAGTGAGACTGAATCCGGGACAGTCTATGGCTACACCTTC.